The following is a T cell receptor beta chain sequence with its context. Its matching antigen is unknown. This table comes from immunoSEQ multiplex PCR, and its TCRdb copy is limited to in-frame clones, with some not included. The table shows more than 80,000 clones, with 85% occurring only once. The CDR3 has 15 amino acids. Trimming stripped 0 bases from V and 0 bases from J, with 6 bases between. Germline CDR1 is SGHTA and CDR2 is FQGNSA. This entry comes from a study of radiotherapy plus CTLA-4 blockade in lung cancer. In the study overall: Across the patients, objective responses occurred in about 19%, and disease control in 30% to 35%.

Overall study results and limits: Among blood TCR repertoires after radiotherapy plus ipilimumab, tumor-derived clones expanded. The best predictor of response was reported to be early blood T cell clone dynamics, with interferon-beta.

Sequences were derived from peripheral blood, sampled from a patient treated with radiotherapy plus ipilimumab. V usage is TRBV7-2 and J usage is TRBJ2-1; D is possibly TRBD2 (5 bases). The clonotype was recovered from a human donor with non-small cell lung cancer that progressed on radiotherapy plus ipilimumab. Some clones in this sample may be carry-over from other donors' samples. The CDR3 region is CASSLAGSSYNEQFF. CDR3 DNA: TGTGCCAGCAGCTTAGCGGGGAGCTCCTACAATGAGCAGTTCTTC.